This TCR beta chain was sequenced during a study of blood T cell repertoires in COVID-19. This clone was seen a few times. CDR3 length: 13 residues. V gave up 5 bases and J gave up 10 bases, with 17 bases separating them. Germline values: CDR1 MNHEY, CDR2 SVGAGI. Profiled with immunoSEQ multiplex PCR; TCRdb holds only in-frame clones, not every one. The sample includes more than 250,000 clones, 87% of them seen just once. This TCR was recovered from a woman in her twenties or thirties who had recovered from COVID-19. Sequencing input: PBMCs or T cells enriched from blood (not recorded which). The chain has TRBV6-5 and TRBJ1-1, with a weak D call TRBD1 (5 bases). CDR3 residues: CASSPPGEWGAFF. The CDR3 region has the DNA TGTGCCAGCAGTCCCCCGGGGGAATGGGGAGCTTTCTTT.